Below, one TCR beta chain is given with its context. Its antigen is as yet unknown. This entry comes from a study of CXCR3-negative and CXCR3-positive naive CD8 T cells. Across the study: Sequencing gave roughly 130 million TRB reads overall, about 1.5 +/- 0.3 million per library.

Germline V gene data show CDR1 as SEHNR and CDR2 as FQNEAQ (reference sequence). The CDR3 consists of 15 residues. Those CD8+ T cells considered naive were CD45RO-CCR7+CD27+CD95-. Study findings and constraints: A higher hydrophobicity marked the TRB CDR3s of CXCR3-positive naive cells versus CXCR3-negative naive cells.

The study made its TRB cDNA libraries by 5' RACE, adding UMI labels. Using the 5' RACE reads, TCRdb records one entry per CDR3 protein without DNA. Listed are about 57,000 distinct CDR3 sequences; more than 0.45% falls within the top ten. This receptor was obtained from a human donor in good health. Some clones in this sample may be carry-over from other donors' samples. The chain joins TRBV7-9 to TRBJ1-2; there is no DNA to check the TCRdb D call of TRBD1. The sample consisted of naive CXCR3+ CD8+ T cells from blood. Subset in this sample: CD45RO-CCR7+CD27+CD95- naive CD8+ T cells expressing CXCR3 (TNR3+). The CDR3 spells CASSSSQGVRDGYTF.